This TCR beta chain was obtained from a study of CD8 T cell repertoires and HIV-1 epitope variants. Background on the study: T cells were stimulated with Twenty-five Gag and Nef peptides separately. Controls included no peptide, Ebola AY9 epitope, and a CMV, EBV, flu pool.

Trimming removed 3 bases from V and 7 bases from J; junction bases left unmatched: 9. The germline gives CDR1 SGHTA, CDR2 FQGNSA. The CDR3 runs 14 residues. The assay was immunoSEQ multiplex PCR, and TCRdb's table has in-frame clones only and misses some. The sample shows over 1,500 clones, under 75% of them seen only once. Points from the study as a whole: Beta chains alone show antigen proliferation, not cytokine profile or function.

By frequency in the sample, this clone is hyperexpanded (1% or more). Its antigen is unknown. This TCR derives from a male donor with HIV. The rearrangement joins TRBV7-2 to TRBJ2-7; TRBD1 matches at 7 bases. The sequencing sample was made of cultured CD8+ T cells derived from PBMCs. The CDR3 bases are TGTGCCAGCAGCTTGGGACAGTACCTTCGTGAGCAGTACTTC. It encodes CASSLGQYLREQYF. Full variable domain (remainder filled in from reference TRBV7-2 and TRBJ2-7): GAGVSQSPSNKVTEKGKDVELRCDPISGHTALYWYRQSLGQGLEFLIYFQGNSAPDKSGLPSDRFSAERTGGSVSTLTIQRTQQEDSAVYLCASSLGQYLREQYFGPGTRLTVT.